The 9 T cell receptor beta chains given below trace back to one sample, sequenced in a study of blood T cell repertoires in COVID-19. The data were produced by immunoSEQ multiplex PCR, yet TCRdb's version contains in-frame clones alone and is incomplete. The sample yields about 130,000 clones, about 88% seen once. Sequenced input: peripheral blood. The receptors stem from a woman aged 80 or over with acute or convalescent COVID-19.

The chain uses TRBV2 and TRBJ2-7; 8 bases agree with TRBD1. From germline, CDR1 is SNHLY and CDR2 FYNNEI. This CDR3 contains 15 residues. The J segment lost 4 bases and the V segment lost 4 bases, leaving 9 bases of the junction unmatched. The CDR3 reads CASSGQGQGFYEQYF. The CDR3 nucleotides read TGTGCCAGCAGTGGACAGGGGCAGGGATTTTACGAGCAGTACTTC.

V usage is TRBV7-6 and J usage is TRBJ2-3; TRBD1 aligns across 7 bases. Trimming at V came to 5 bases and at J to 2 bases, leaving 4 bases not matched to a gene. The CDR3 loop spans 14 amino acids. CDR1 and CDR2 from the germline V gene are SGHVS and FNYEAQ. CDR3 loop: CASSRGGYTDTQYF. The DNA of the CDR3 is TGTGCCAGCAGCCGAGGGGGCTACACAGATACGCAGTATTTT.

The V call is TRBV6-5, the J call TRBJ1-5; 11 bases are a match to TRBD1. The CDR3 runs to 14 residues. The V gene's germline CDR1 is MNHEY and CDR2 SVGAGI. The trim removed 10 bases at V and 4 bases at J, leaving 6 bases unmatched. The CDR3 coding sequence is TGTGCCACTGCGGGGACAGGGGGTAATCAGCCCCAGCATTTT. Translating it yields CATAGTGGNQPQHF.

Here the CDR3 DNA reads TGTGCCAGCAGCTTTTCGGGGGGTAACTATGGCTACACCTTC. Translating gives CASSFSGGNYGYTF. The V call is TRBV11-2, the J call TRBJ1-2, with D maybe TRBD1 (5 bases). CDR3 length equals 14 residues. Germline V gene lookup returns CDR1 SGHAT and CDR2 FQNNGV. Trimming shortened V by 3 bases and J by 1 base, and 9 bases separated the two germline ends.

A note on this clone: This specimen includes other DNA sequences encoding the same CDR3. CDR3 amino acids: CASTIERGGNTEAFF. In DNA form, the CDR3 reads TGTGCCAGCACCATAGAGCGGGGGGGCAACACTGAAGCTTTCTTT. V gene TRBV7-9 combines with J gene TRBJ1-1; possible D gene TRBD1, 6 bases. The V gene's germline CDR1 is SEHNR and CDR2 FQNEAQ (reference sequence). This CDR3 has 15 residues. The V gene lost 7 bases and the J gene lost 2 bases, with 17 bases spanning the gap.

This clone has just one count. The CDR3 nucleotides read TGTGCCTCCGGGCGGGGCTCTGGAAACACCATATATTTT. It yields the protein CASGRGSGNTIYF. The chain has TRBV6-5 and TRBJ1-3; unclear D gene. CDR3 length: 13 amino acids. Looked up from germline, CDR1 is MNHEY and CDR2 is SVGAGI. Trimming left V 11 bases short and J 0 bases short, with 11 bases between.

V usage is TRBV28 and J usage is TRBJ2-1; a possible D gene is TRBD2 (5 bases). The V gene's germline CDR1 is MDHEN and CDR2 SYDVKM. The CDR3 has 19 residues. V was shortened by 3 bases and J by 1 base, with 22 bases between the two germline ends. The CDR3 here is CASSFRRGHFGWSYNEQFF. The CDR3 nucleotides read TGTGCCAGCAGTTTTAGGAGAGGGCATTTCGGGTGGTCCTACAATGAGCAGTTCTTC.

The chain uses TRBV7-2 and TRBJ2-7, with 10 bases matching TRBD1. The ends lost 4 bases at V and 7 bases at J; junction bases unmatched: 1. The CDR3 has 12 residues. Germline CDR1 reads SGHTA; CDR2 reads FQGNSA. The CDR3 is CASSWDRGEQYF. The CDR3 DNA is TGTGCCAGCAGCTGGGACAGGGGTGAGCAGTACTTC.

This clone occurred a few times. This rearrangement joins TRBV7-9 to TRBJ1-2; 7 bases are shared with TRBD1. CDR1 is SEHNR and CDR2 is FQNEAQ in the germline V gene (reference sequence). V shed 3 bases and J 5 bases; nucleotides not matched to a gene: 9. This CDR3 contains 15 residues. The CDR3 loop is CASSFGTASMYGYTF. Written as DNA, the CDR3 is TGTGCCAGCAGCTTCGGGACAGCATCCATGTATGGCTACACCTTC. Full variable domain (outside the CDR3, taken from reference TRBV7-9 and TRBJ1-2): DTGVSQNPRHKITKRGQNVTFRCDPISEHNRLYWYRQTLGQGPEFLTYFQNEAQLEKSRLLSDRFSAERPKGSFSTLEIQRTEQGDSAMYLCASSFGTASMYGYTFGSGTRLTVV.